These 16 T cell receptor beta chains were all obtained from the same sample, sequenced in a study of T cells in tuberculosis. Stated time point: new active TB diagnosis, blood taken before or within 7 days of starting treatment. Data came from immunoSEQ multiplex PCR; TCRdb stores just in-frame clones and leaves some out. The data show under 40,000 clones, with approximately 94% seen just once and around 4.7% held by the top ten. The sample was PBMCs, taken at tuberculosis diagnosis. The source is an adult with tuberculosis.

The chain recombines TRBV18 with TRBJ2-2; TRBD1 might be the D (5 bases). This CDR3 contains 14 residues. Germline CDR1 KGHSH, CDR2 LQKENI. V lost 3 bases and J 4 bases, leaving 9 bases between the germline ends. The CDR3 here is CASSPNRFTGELFF. For the CDR3, the DNA is TGTGCCAGCTCACCTAACAGGTTCACCGGGGAGCTGTTTTTT.

The chain joins TRBV5-1 to TRBJ1-1; possibly TRBD1 for D (5 bases). The CDR3 loop spans 13 amino acids. Trimming took 5 bases from V and 2 from J, leaving 10 bases between them. CDR1 is SGHRS, CDR2 YFSETQ, per germline. CDR3 protein: CASRSDRNTEAFF. CDR3 DNA: TGCGCCAGCAGGTCCGACAGAAACACTGAAGCTTTCTTT.

V is TRBV11-2 and J is TRBJ2-2; 10 bases are a match to TRBD1. The CDR3 runs 15 residues. V dropped 3 bases and J dropped 6; count of bases not matched to a gene: 4. CDR1 and CDR2 (germline): SGHAT, FQNNGV. Written as DNA, the CDR3 is TGTGCCAGCAGCTTTTCCGGACAGGGGGCCGGGGAGCTGTTTTTT. It encodes CASSFSGQGAGELFF.

As regards this clone: An end of the junction differs from the germline gene, which may be a read error. This chain links TRBV7-2 with TRBJ2-7; D perhaps matches TRBD1 (6 bases). The CDR3 runs 15 residues. Germline V lookup: CDR1 SGHTA, CDR2 FQGNSA. CDR3 residues: CASSVAGVVRYEQYF. DNA of the CDR3: TGTGCCAGCAGCGTAGCAGGGGTTGTTCGTTACGAGCAGTACTTC. The variable domain in full, with the rest retrieved from reference TRBV7-2 and TRBJ2-7, is GAGVSQSPSNKVTEKGKDVELRCDPISGHTALYWYRQSLGQGLEFLIYFQGNSAPDKSGLPSDRFSAERTGGSVSTLTIQRTQQEDSAVYLCASSVAGVVRYEQYFGPGTRLTVT.

CDR3 amino acids: CASSLPQSQETQYF. In nucleotides, the CDR3 is TGTGCCAGCAGCTTGCCACAGAGCCAAGAGACCCAGTACTTC. The V call is TRBV7-2, the J call TRBJ2-5; D unresolved. This CDR3 spans 14 amino acids. V was trimmed by 3 bases and J by 1 base, leaving 9 bases between them. Per germline, CDR1 SGHTA and CDR2 FQGNSA.

The chain is built from TRBV19 and TRBJ1-4; D is unresolved. Trimming left V 1 base short and J 7 bases short, with 13 bases between. Germline V gene sequence: CDR1 LNHDA, CDR2 SQIVND (reference sequence). The CDR3 length is 15 residues. This CDR3 is CASSIGGSKTEKLFF. In DNA form, the CDR3 reads TGTGCCAGTAGTATAGGCGGGTCTAAGACTGAAAAACTGTTTTTT. Based on the CDR3 plus reference TRBV19 and TRBJ1-4, the full variable domain is DGGITQSPKYLFRKEGQNVTLSCEQNLNHDAMYWYRQDPGQGLRLIYYSQIVNDFQKGDIAEGYSVSREKKESFPLTVTSAQKNPTAFYLCASSIGGSKTEKLFFGSGTQLSVL.

The chain uses TRBV18 and TRBJ1-1; D call uncertain. Trimming removed 3 bases at V and 0 bases at J, with 5 bases between. The CDR3 spans 13 residues. Germline values: CDR1 KGHSH, CDR2 LQKENI. CDR3: CASSPAVNTEAFF. Here the CDR3 DNA reads TGTGCCAGCTCACCGGCGGTGAACACTGAAGCTTTCTTT. Filled out from reference TRBV18 and TRBJ1-1, the complete variable domain reads NAGVMQNPRHLVRRRGQEARLRCSPMKGHSHVYWYRQLPEEGLKFMVYLQKENIIDESGMPKERFSAEFPKEGPSILRIQQVVRGDSAAYFCASSPAVNTEAFFGQGTRLTVV.

The chain links TRBV6-4 to TRBJ1-5; weak D call: TRBD1 (5 bases). Trimming shortened V by 5 bases and J by 9 bases, and 17 bases separated the two germline ends. Germline loops: CDR1 MRHNA, CDR2 SNTAGT. CDR3 length: 14 amino acids. The CDR3 is CASSRDSQIGPQHF. For the CDR3, the DNA is TGTGCCAGCAGTCGGGACTCCCAGATTGGGCCCCAGCATTTT.

The chain has TRBV29-1 and TRBJ1-1; 7 bases map to TRBD1. The V gene's germline CDR1 is SQVTM and CDR2 ANQGSEA. Trimming took 6 bases from V and 4 from J; bases not matched to a gene: 5. The CDR3 has 12 amino acids. CDR3 DNA: TGCAGCGTCGAGTCAGGGGGCACTGAAGCTTTCTTT. Residues: CSVESGGTEAFF.

The chain links TRBV19 to TRBJ1-5; D is ambiguous. Trimming took off 8 bases at V and 3 bases at J, with 17 bases between the two ends. The CDR3 consists of 15 residues. CDR1 is LNHDA and CDR2 is SQIVND in the germline V gene (reference sequence). The DNA of the CDR3 is TGTGCCAGTTCTCCAGACGGACTTAACAATCAGCCCCAGCATTTT. Its translation is CASSPDGLNNQPQHF.

The V and J genes are TRBV4-3 and TRBJ1-6; 7 bases map to TRBD1. The V and J ends lost 1 base and 7 bases, in that order; junction bases with no gene match: 1. This CDR3 region has 14 residues. The germline CDR1 and CDR2 sequences are LGHNA and YSLEER. The CDR3 region is CASSQVTGNSPLHF. The CDR3 region has the DNA TGCGCCAGCAGCCAAGTGACAGGGAATTCACCCCTCCACTTT.

The chain uses TRBV7-2 and TRBJ1-5, with 12 positions matching TRBD1. The germline CDR1 and CDR2 sequences are SGHTA and FQGNSA. The CDR3 covers 16 residues. Trimming removed 5 bases from V and 6 bases from J; junction bases left unmatched: 8. Here the CDR3 DNA reads TGTGCCAGCAGCCCCCAGGGACAGGGGGCGGCTCAGCCCCAGCATTTT. This sequence encodes CASSPQGQGAAQPQHF.

This chain uses TRBV7-8 with TRBJ2-2; tentative D call: TRBD1 (6 bases). Germline CDR1 and CDR2: SGHVS and FQNEAQ. The CDR3 has 16 amino acids. V lost 1 base, J lost 4 bases, and 13 bases lay in between. Here the CDR3 reads CASSLGSLGATGELFF. CDR3 nucleotide sequence: TGTGCCAGCAGCTTAGGGTCCTTGGGGGCCACCGGGGAGCTGTTTTTT.

The chain recombines TRBV12-5 with TRBJ1-5; D may be TRBD1 (6 bases). This CDR3 comprises 19 residues. V lost 0 bases, J lost 3 bases, and 21 bases lay in between. Germline V gene data show CDR1 as LGHNT and CDR2 as FRNRAP. The chain's CDR3 is CASGLVLEQQGSINQPQHF. The CDR3 DNA reads as TGTGCTAGTGGTTTGGTTCTTGAACAACAGGGTAGTATCAATCAGCCCCAGCATTTT. The full variable domain, rest sourced from reference TRBV12-5 and TRBJ1-5, is DARVTQTPRHKVTEMGQEVTMRCQPILGHNTVFWYRQTMMQGLELLAYFRNRAPLDDSGMPKDRFSAEMPDATLATLKIQPSEPRDSAVYFCASGLVLEQQGSINQPQHFGDGTRLSIL.

This sequence joins TRBV27 and TRBJ2-3; 8 nucleotides align to TRBD2. The CDR3 loop spans 14 amino acids. Unmatched junction bases numbered 11, after V lost 10 bases and J lost 5 bases. Looked up from germline, CDR1 is MNHEY and CDR2 is SMNVEV (reference sequence). DNA for the CDR3: TGTGCCACAAAGATCCGGGGGGGAAAAGATACGCAGTATTTT. It is translated as CATKIRGGKDTQYF.

The V call is TRBV5-6, the J call TRBJ1-5; no definite D call. V was cut by 1 base and J by 6 bases, with 5 bases left in between. The length of the CDR3 is 12 residues. Germline lookup yields CDR1 SGHDT and CDR2 YYEEEE. CDR3 amino acids: CASSLYSQPQHF. The CDR3 bases are TGTGCCAGCAGCTTGTATTCTCAGCCCCAGCATTTT.